The sequence of this T cell receptor beta chain was determined in a study of blood T cell repertoires in COVID-19. On the study more broadly: The samples span acute and convalescent COVID-19 from the United States, Italy and Spain.

How the authors handled the data: By means of reference gene primer amplification, nucleated cell counts were estimated. This table comes from immunoSEQ multiplex PCR, and its TCRdb copy is limited to in-frame clones, with some not included. That table furnishes V, J and clone size, whereas the DNA furnished D and trimming. The sample lists a few hundred thousand clones, approximately 90% occurring once. The junction had 10 bases not matched to a gene; V was cut back by 5 bases and J by 4 bases. CDR3 length: 17 amino acids. CDR1 is SGHVS, CDR2 FNYEAQ, per germline. A single count supports this clone. The gene calls are TRBV7-6 and TRBJ2-6; 8 positions agree with TRBD1. The TCR comes from a young man with active or convalescent COVID-19. Sequencing used peripheral blood. The CDR3: CASSTRFRGHGANVLTF. For the CDR3, the DNA is TGTGCCAGCAGCACAAGATTCAGGGGGCACGGGGCCAACGTCCTGACTTTC.